Following are 24 T cell receptor beta chains from one sample sequenced in a study of radiotherapy plus CTLA-4 blockade in lung cancer. The protocol was immunoSEQ multiplex PCR, while the TCRdb copy is restricted to in-frame clones and leaves out a portion. Among roughly 50,000 clones listed, approximately 79% were seen once. Source: peripheral blood, taken from a patient treated with radiotherapy plus ipilimumab. Source of these receptors: a human donor with non-small cell lung cancer who had stable disease on radiotherapy plus ipilimumab.

For the CDR3, the DNA is TGTGCCAGCAGTTTATCGGGAAACTCTGGGGCCAACGTCCTGACTTTC. As protein: CASSLSGNSGANVLTF. The V call is TRBV28, the J call TRBJ2-6; TRBD2 might be the D (5 bases). V lost 1 base, J lost 0 bases, and 7 bases lay in between. The germline V gene has CDR1 MDHEN and CDR2 SYDVKM. This CDR3 is built from 16 residues.

V gene TRBV19 combines with J gene TRBJ1-5; D ambiguous. The CDR3 has 15 amino acids. From germline, CDR1 is LNHDA and CDR2 SQIVND (reference sequence). Trimming left V 3 bases short and J 2 bases short, with 11 bases between. The CDR3 here is CASSISRLGNQPQHF. The CDR3 DNA reads as TGTGCCAGTAGTATCAGCAGGTTAGGCAATCAGCCCCAGCATTTT.

The chain recombines TRBV5-1 with TRBJ1-1; D is undetermined. Germline lookup yields CDR1 SGHRS and CDR2 YFSETQ. Trimming stripped 2 bases from V and 0 bases from J, with 11 bases between. This CDR3 has 15 amino acids. CDR3 region: CASSFGRVMNTEAFF. CDR3 bases: TGCGCCAGCAGCTTCGGTCGGGTCATGAACACTGAAGCTTTCTTT. The full variable domain, its missing parts supplied by reference TRBV5-1 and TRBJ1-1, is KAGVTQTPRYLIKTRGQQVTLSCSPISGHRSVSWYQQTPGQGLQFLFEYFSETQRNKGNFPGRFSGRQFSNSRSEMNVSTLELGDSALYLCASSFGRVMNTEAFFGQGTRLTVV.

The chain carries TRBV7-3 and TRBJ2-1; no reliable D call. V lost 2 bases and J lost 7, with 12 bases in between. CDR1 and CDR2 from the germline V gene are SGHTA and FQGTGA. The CDR3 is 14 amino acids. The CDR3 DNA is TGTGCCAGCAGCTTACTTCGACTGCCGAATGAGCAGTTCTTC. It codes for CASSLLRLPNEQFF. The full variable domain, rest sourced from reference TRBV7-3 and TRBJ2-1, is GAGVSQTPSNKVTEKGKYVELRCDPISGHTALYWYRQSLGQGPEFLIYFQGTGAADDSGLPNDRFFAVRPEGSVSTLKIQRTERGDSAVYLCASSLLRLPNEQFFGPGTRLTVL.

V and J are TRBV19 and TRBJ1-1; the match to TRBD1 covers 7 bases. Germline V lookup: CDR1 LNHDA, CDR2 SQIVND (reference sequence). The CDR3 covers 14 residues. The V gene end was trimmed by 3 bases and the J gene end by 6 bases; junction bases not matched to a gene: 7. This CDR3 reads CASSMTQGGAEAFF. The DNA for the CDR3 is TGTGCCAGTAGTATGACTCAGGGGGGAGCTGAAGCTTTCTTT.

V gene TRBV14 combines with J gene TRBJ2-5, with 8 bases identical to TRBD1. The CDR3 extends over 15 amino acids. V lost 1 base and J lost 3; bases outside the gene matches: 4. The germline gives CDR1 SGHDN, CDR2 FVKESK. The CDR3 spells CASSQGYRGEETQYF. Written as DNA, the CDR3 is TGTGCCAGCAGCCAAGGATACAGGGGGGAAGAGACCCAGTACTTC.

This chain links TRBV7-9 with TRBJ1-2, with 11 positions matching TRBD1. V shed 5 bases, J shed 4 bases, and the junction held 0 bases outside the gene matches. Germline V gives CDR1 SEHNR, CDR2 FQNEAQ (reference sequence). This CDR3 spans 13 amino acids. As DNA, the CDR3 is TGTGCCAGCAGCGGGACAGGGGGCTATGGCTACACCTTC. As protein: CASSGTGGYGYTF.

This clone was seen only a few times. This chain joins TRBV29-1 and TRBJ1-2, with TRBD1 identical over 9 bases. The trim removed 1 base at V and 8 bases at J, leaving 11 bases unmatched. CDR1 is SQVTM and CDR2 is ANQGSEA in the germline V gene. This CDR3 contains 15 residues. CDR3 loop: CSVEGGSGQGKGYTF. CDR3 nucleotide sequence: TGCAGCGTTGAAGGTGGTTCCGGACAGGGGAAAGGCTACACCTTC.

V gene TRBV28 combines with J gene TRBJ1-1; 8 bases align to TRBD1. This CDR3 is 15 amino acids long. Germline trimming cut 3 bases from V and 4 bases from J; bases unmatched to any gene: 7. CDR1 is MDHEN, CDR2 SYDVKM, per germline. Here the CDR3 DNA reads TGTGCCAGCAGTTTCCCGGACAGGGTGGCCACTGAAGCTTTCTTT. Its translation: CASSFPDRVATEAFF.

This sequence joins TRBV2 and TRBJ2-2; no clear D. Trimming stripped 6 bases from V and 2 bases from J, with 16 bases between. Germline V gene data show CDR1 as SNHLY and CDR2 as FYNNEI. CDR3 size: 16 residues. CDR3 region: CASSQNPGFNTGELFF. CDR3 bases: TGTGCCAGCAGCCAAAACCCGGGCTTTAACACCGGGGAGCTGTTTTTT.

The chain couples TRBV29-1 to TRBJ2-5; D is tentatively TRBD1 or TRBD2 (7 bases each). V was pared by 7 bases and J by 2 bases, with 11 bases between. The germline V gene has CDR1 SQVTM and CDR2 ANQGSEA. CDR3 size: 12 residues. CDR3 region: CSGGGQQETQYF. In nucleotides, the CDR3 is TGCAGCGGGGGGGGACAGCAAGAGACCCAGTACTTC.

A note on this clone: At one end, the junction sequence differs from germline, possibly due to a read error. The chain recombines TRBV27 with TRBJ1-1; 10 nucleotides line up with TRBD1. The CDR3 sequence is 15 residues long. Germline CDR1 MNHEY, CDR2 SMNVEV (reference sequence). In nucleotides, the CDR3 is TGTGCCAGCAGAACCCCGGGACAGGGGAACGCTGAAGCTTTCTTT. Amino acid sequence: CASRTPGQGNAEAFF.

The chain employs TRBV6-6 and TRBJ2-7; D may be TRBD1 (6 bases). Germline loops: CDR1 MNHNY, CDR2 SVGAGI (reference sequence). CDR3 size: 10 residues. As DNA, the CDR3 is TGTGCCAGCAGGGGGGCAGAGCTCAAGGTC. Its protein product is CASRGAELKV.

V usage is TRBV5-4 and J usage is TRBJ2-5; D not certain. Germline V gene sequence: CDR1 SGHNT, CDR2 YYREEE (reference sequence). This CDR3 region has 13 residues. With 5 bases removed from V and 5 bases from J, the gap between germline ends came to 13 bases. The CDR3 nucleotides are TGTGCCAGCAGGTTGTCAGATGGGGAGACCCAGTACTTC. It translates to CASRLSDGETQYF.

The sample holds a few counts of this clone. This chain links TRBV7-9 with TRBJ1-6; D gene uncertain. Germline V gene lookup returns CDR1 SEHNR and CDR2 FQNEAQ (reference sequence). This CDR3 region has 12 residues. V was clipped by 1 base and J by 18 bases, with 13 bases between them. The CDR3 nucleotides read TGTGCCAGCAGCTTAGGCGGCGGGCGGTGCCACTTT. Its translation: CASSLGGGRCHF.

The chain recombines TRBV14 with TRBJ1-5; D call uncertain. Germline-derived CDR1 and CDR2 are SGHDN and FVKESK. Trimming took 5 bases from V and 1 from J, leaving 9 bases between them. The CDR3 has 14 residues. The CDR3 sequence is CASSAVGSNQPQHF. The CDR3 DNA is TGTGCCAGCAGCGCGGTTGGGAGCAATCAGCCCCAGCATTTT.

The rearrangement joins TRBV2 to TRBJ2-7; D remains ambiguous. CDR1 SNHLY and CDR2 FYNNEI come from the germline V gene. The CDR3 totals 11 residues. The V and J ends lost 1 base and 6 bases respectively, with 4 bases between them. CDR3 in amino acids: CASSEVREQYV. The CDR3 DNA reads as TGTGCCAGCAGTGAAGTGCGCGAGCAGTACGTC.

V usage is TRBV7-2 and J usage is TRBJ2-7; 7 positions agree with TRBD1. Germline lookup yields CDR1 SGHTA and CDR2 FQGNSA. J was trimmed by 3 bases and V by 5 bases; bases with no gene match: 7. The CDR3 runs to 14 residues. CDR3 protein: CASSNRQGYYEQYF. The CDR3 region has the DNA TGTGCCAGCAGCAACCGACAGGGTTACTACGAGCAGTACTTC.

V and J are TRBV7-9 and TRBJ2-2; 8 bases agree with TRBD2. This CDR3 contains 17 residues. Germline assignment: CDR1 SEHNR and CDR2 FQNEAQ (reference sequence). Unmatched junction bases numbered 8, after V lost 5 bases and J lost 0 bases. The CDR3 here is CASSPWSGGPNTGELFF. The CDR3 coding sequence is TGTGCCAGCAGCCCATGGAGCGGGGGACCGAACACCGGGGAGCTGTTTTTT.

The chain recombines TRBV6-1 with TRBJ1-1; 9 bases fit TRBD1. Per germline, CDR1 MNHNS and CDR2 SASEGT. The CDR3 runs 15 residues. The V and J ends lost 5 bases and 5 bases, in that order; junction bases with no gene match: 9. The CDR3 sequence is CASSSDRGLFTEAFF. The CDR3 DNA is TGTGCCAGCAGTTCCGACAGGGGGTTATTTACTGAAGCTTTCTTT.

The sample holds a few counts of this clone. The chain recombines TRBV2 with TRBJ1-4; D uncertain. The CDR3 is made up of 14 amino acids. In germline, CDR1 is SNHLY, CDR2 FYNNEI. Trimming took off 8 bases at V and 5 bases at J, with 15 bases between the two ends. Here the CDR3 DNA reads TGTGCCAGCCGAAGGGAGGGAGGGAATGAAAAACTGTTTTTT. It translates to CASRREGGNEKLFF.

V gene TRBV4-1 combines with J gene TRBJ2-5, with D possibly matching TRBD2 (5 bases). The CDR3 runs to 16 residues. The germline gives CDR1 MGHRA, CDR2 YSYEKL. The V end lost 3 bases, the J end lost 2 bases, and 16 bases lay between the germline ends. The CDR3 loop is CASSQDSTTRQETQYF. The CDR3 nucleotides read TGCGCCAGCAGCCAGGACTCGACTACCCGACAAGAGACCCAGTACTTC.

This clone was counted between two and nine times. The chain links TRBV4-1 to TRBJ2-2; TRBD2 agrees at 8 bases. The V gene's germline CDR1 is MGHRA and CDR2 YSYEKL. The CDR3 extends over 17 amino acids. V gave up 3 bases and J gave up 1 base; unmatched junction bases: 7. The CDR3 sequence: CASSHLLSGGNTGELFF. Written as DNA, the CDR3 is TGCGCCAGCAGCCACTTACTCAGCGGGGGGAACACCGGGGAGCTGTTTTTT.

The chain recombines TRBV29-1 with TRBJ2-3, with 12 bases matching TRBD2. Germline trimming cut 6 bases from V and 2 bases from J; bases unmatched to any gene: 15. Germline V gene lookup returns CDR1 SQVTM and CDR2 ANQGSEA. The CDR3 is made up of 18 amino acids. The CDR3 DNA sequence: TGCAGCGTCGGTAAGGGTGCGCCTAGCGGGGGGGCCACAGATACGCAGTATTTT. Its protein product is CSVGKGAPSGGATDTQYF.